The 8 T cell receptor beta chains below were found in one sample sequenced in a study of Ad26.COV2.S vaccination and SARS-CoV-2 variants. Assay: immunoSEQ multiplex PCR; the TCRdb copy retains only in-frame clones and omits some. Among around 300,000 clones listed, less than 90% were seen once. Treatment meaning: some 20 received Ad26.COV2.S at low or high dose, single or two shots; roughly five received placebo; per-sample allocation not given. Day 63 after the first injection of vaccine or placebo was the sampling time. Sample: peripheral blood, taken in a trial of Ad26.COV2.S vaccine versus placebo. These receptors all stem from a person aged 18 to 59 who received the Ad26.COV2.S COVID-19 vaccine or a placebo.

This clone has a single count. The chain carries TRBV11-2 and TRBJ1-5; 11 nucleotides line up with TRBD1. After removal of 5 bases from V and 5 bases from J, the junction contained 5 bases not matched to a gene. Germline V gives CDR1 SGHAT, CDR2 FQNNGV. This CDR3 spans 15 amino acids. The CDR3 here is CASSPRTGGHQPQHF. The DNA of the CDR3 is TGTGCCAGCAGCCCTCGGACAGGGGGCCATCAGCCCCAGCATTTT. Looking up the rest from reference TRBV11-2 and TRBJ1-5 gives the full variable domain: EAGVAQSPRYKIIEKRQSVAFWCNPISGHATLYWYQQILGQGPKLLIQFQNNGVVDDSQLPKDRFSAERLKGVDSTLKIQPAKLEDSAVYLCASSPRTGGHQPQHFGDGTRLSIL.

Written as DNA, the CDR3 is TGTGCCAGTAGTACCTTTACAGGGGGCGACCTATATGGCTACACCTTC. Its translation: CASSTFTGGDLYGYTF. This chain links TRBV19 with TRBJ1-2; 9 bases line up with TRBD1. This CDR3 is 16 amino acids long. CDR1 is LNHDA and CDR2 is SQIVND in the germline V gene (reference sequence). The junction had 11 bases not matched to a gene; V was cut back by 4 bases and J by 5 bases.

The chain uses TRBV19 and TRBJ1-2; tentative D call: TRBD1 (5 bases). The length of the CDR3 is 14 residues. Looked up from germline, CDR1 is LNHDA and CDR2 is SQIVND (reference sequence). Trimming stripped 5 bases from V and 8 bases from J, with 18 bases between. CDR3 sequence: CASSPWTPTGGYTF. CDR3 bases: TGTGCCAGTAGTCCTTGGACACCGACGGGAGGCTACACCTTC.

This clone was counted a single time. The chain links TRBV19 to TRBJ1-2, with a tentative D call TRBD1 (6 bases). Germline V gives CDR1 LNHDA, CDR2 SQIVND (reference sequence). V lost 3 bases and J lost 0, with 11 bases in between. The length of the CDR3 is 15 residues. CDR3 in DNA: TGTGCCAGTAGTATGCCGGGGGCAGCTAACTATGGCTACACCTTC. Translating gives CASSMPGAANYGYTF.

The count of this clone is one. The V gene is TRBV19, the J gene TRBJ1-5; D is unresolved. CDR1 and CDR2 from the germline V gene are LNHDA and SQIVND (reference sequence). Trimming pared 4 bases from V and 3 bases from J, leaving 7 bases between. This CDR3 has 13 amino acids. CDR3 nucleotides: TGTGCCAGTAGTACCCAAAACAATCAGCCCCAGCATTTT. It translates to CASSTQNNQPQHF.

In this sample, this clone turned up a few times. V usage is TRBV5-4 and J usage is TRBJ2-7, with 13 bases aligning to TRBD2. The CDR3 has 15 residues. Germline assignment: CDR1 SGHNT and CDR2 YYREEE (reference sequence). Trimming took 4 bases from V and 2 from J; bases not matched to a gene: 3. The CDR3 bases are TGTGCCAGCAGCCCTGGGACTAGCGGGACCTACGAGCAGTACTTC. Encoded protein: CASSPGTSGTYEQYF.

The rearrangement links TRBV7-2 to TRBJ1-1; 7 bases match TRBD1. The CDR3 has 15 residues. Germline CDR1 and CDR2: SGHTA and FQGNSA. The ends lost 4 bases at V and 0 bases at J; junction bases unmatched: 5. The DNA of the CDR3 is TGTGCCAGCAGCTGGGGACAGACGTTGAACACTGAAGCTTTCTTT. Amino acid sequence: CASSWGQTLNTEAFF.

The genes are TRBV14 and TRBJ1-1; D may be TRBD1 (5 bases). Between the trimmed V and J ends, which lost 4 bases and 4 bases, there was a span of 16 bases. CDR1 is SGHDN and CDR2 is FVKESK in the germline V gene. The CDR3 is 15 amino acids. CDR3 DNA sequence: TGTGCCAGCAGCCTCTTCCTGGGGGGTGGCACTGAAGCTTTCTTT. It yields the protein CASSLFLGGGTEAFF.